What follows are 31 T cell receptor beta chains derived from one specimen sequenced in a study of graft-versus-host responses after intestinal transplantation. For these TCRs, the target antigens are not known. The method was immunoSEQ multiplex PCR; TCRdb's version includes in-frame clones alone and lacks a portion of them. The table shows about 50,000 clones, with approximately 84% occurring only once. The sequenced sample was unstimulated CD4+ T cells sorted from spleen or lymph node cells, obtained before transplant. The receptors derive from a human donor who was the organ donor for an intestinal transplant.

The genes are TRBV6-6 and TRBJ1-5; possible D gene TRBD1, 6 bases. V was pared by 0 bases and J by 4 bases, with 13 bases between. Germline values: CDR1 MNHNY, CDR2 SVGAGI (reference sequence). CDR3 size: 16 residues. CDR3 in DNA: TGTGCCAGCAGTTACTCGGGACAAGCCAAAAATCAGCCCCAGCATTTT. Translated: CASSYSGQAKNQPQHF.

CDR3 protein: CASSLSPANYGYTF. DNA for the CDR3: TGCGCCAGCAGCTTGTCGCCAGCTAACTATGGCTACACCTTC. The chain joins TRBV5-1 to TRBJ1-2; unclear D gene. CDR1 and CDR2 from the germline V gene are SGHRS and YFSETQ. CDR3 length: 14 amino acids. Trimming removed 1 base from V and 0 bases from J, with 7 bases in between.

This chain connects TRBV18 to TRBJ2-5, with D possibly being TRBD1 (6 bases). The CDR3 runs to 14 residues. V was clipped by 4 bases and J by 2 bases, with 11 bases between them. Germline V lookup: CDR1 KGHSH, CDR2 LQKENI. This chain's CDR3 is CASSRGHLQETQYF. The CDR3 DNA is TGTGCCAGCTCACGGGGACACCTTCAAGAGACCCAGTACTTC.

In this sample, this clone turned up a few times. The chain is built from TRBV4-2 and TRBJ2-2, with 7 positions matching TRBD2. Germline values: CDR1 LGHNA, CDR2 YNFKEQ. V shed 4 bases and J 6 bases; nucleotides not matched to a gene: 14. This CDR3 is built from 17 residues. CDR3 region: CASSPDPGLPWAGELFF. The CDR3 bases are TGTGCCAGCAGCCCAGATCCGGGACTACCCTGGGCCGGGGAGCTGTTTTTT.

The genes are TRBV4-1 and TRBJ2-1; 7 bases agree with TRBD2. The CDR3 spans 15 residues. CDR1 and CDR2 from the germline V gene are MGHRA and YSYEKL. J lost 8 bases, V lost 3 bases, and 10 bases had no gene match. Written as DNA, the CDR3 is TGCGCCAGCAGCCAGGTCGCCGGGACTACGGATGAGCAGTTCTTC. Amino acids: CASSQVAGTTDEQFF.

CDR3 sequence: CASSFTGGRETQYF. CDR3 sequence (DNA): TGTGCCAGCAGTTTTACAGGGGGCCGGGAGACCCAGTACTTC. V is TRBV27 and J is TRBJ2-5; 9 nucleotides match TRBD1. The CDR3 has 14 residues. Germline CDR1 and CDR2: MNHEY and SMNVEV (reference sequence). With V trimmed by 3 bases and J by 5 bases, 4 bases remained unmatched.

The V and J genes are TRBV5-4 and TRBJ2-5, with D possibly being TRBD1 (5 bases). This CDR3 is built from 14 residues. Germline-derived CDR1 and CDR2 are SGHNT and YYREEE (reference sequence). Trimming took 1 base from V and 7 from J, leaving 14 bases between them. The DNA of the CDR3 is TGTGCCAGCAGCTTGTTTGGGGCCCGATGGACCCAGTACTTC. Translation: CASSLFGARWTQYF.

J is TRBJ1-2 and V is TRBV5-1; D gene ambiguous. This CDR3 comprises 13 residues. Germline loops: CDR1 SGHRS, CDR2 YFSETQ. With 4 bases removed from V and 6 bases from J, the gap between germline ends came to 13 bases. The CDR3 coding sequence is TGCGCCAGCAGCGGGAGAGTTCACGATGGCTACACCTTC. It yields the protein CASSGRVHDGYTF.

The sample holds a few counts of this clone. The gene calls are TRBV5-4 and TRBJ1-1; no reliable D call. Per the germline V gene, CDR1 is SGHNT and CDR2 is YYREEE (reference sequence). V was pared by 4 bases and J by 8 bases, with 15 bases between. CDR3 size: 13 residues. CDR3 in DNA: TGTGCCAGCAGCGTACCATCAGGAGCCGAAGCTTTCTTT. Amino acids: CASSVPSGAEAFF. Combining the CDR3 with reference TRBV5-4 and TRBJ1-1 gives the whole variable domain ETGVTQSPTHLIKTRGQQVTLRCSSQSGHNTVSWYQQALGQGPQFIFQYYREEENGRGNFPPRFSGLQFPNYSSELNVNALELDDSALYLCASSVPSGAEAFFGQGTRLTVV.

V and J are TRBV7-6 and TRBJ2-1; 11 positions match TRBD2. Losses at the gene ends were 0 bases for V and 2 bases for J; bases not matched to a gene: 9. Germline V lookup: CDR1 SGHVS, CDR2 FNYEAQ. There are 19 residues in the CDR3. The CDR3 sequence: CASSLATGSSGRTYNEQFF. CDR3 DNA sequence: TGTGCCAGCAGCTTAGCGACCGGCTCTAGCGGGAGGACCTACAATGAGCAGTTCTTC.

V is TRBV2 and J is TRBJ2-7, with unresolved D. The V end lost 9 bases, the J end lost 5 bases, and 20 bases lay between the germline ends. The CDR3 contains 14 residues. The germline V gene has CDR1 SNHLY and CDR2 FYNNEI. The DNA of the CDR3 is TGTGCCAGGTCAGGACGGCCTCCCTACGACGAGCAGTACTTC. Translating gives CARSGRPPYDEQYF.

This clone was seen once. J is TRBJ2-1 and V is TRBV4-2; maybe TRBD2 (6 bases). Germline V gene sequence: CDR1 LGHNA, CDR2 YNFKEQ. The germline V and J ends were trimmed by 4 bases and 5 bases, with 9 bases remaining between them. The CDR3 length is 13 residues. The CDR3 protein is CASSRTMDNEQFF. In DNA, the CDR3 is TGTGCCAGCAGCCGGACTATGGACAATGAGCAGTTCTTC.

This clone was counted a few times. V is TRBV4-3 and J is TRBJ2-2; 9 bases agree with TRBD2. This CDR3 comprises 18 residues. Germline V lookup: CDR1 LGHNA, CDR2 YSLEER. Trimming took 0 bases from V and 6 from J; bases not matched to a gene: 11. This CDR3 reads CASSQDRLAGTRAGELFF. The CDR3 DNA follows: TGCGCCAGCAGCCAAGATAGGCTAGCGGGGACCCGCGCCGGGGAGCTGTTTTTT.

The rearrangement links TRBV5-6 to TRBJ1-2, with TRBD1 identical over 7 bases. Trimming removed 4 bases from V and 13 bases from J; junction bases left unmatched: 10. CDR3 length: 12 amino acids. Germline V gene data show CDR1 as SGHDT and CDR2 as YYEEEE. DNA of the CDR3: TGTGCCAGCAGCCCAGACAGGGATAGGGTCACCTTC. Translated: CASSPDRDRVTF.

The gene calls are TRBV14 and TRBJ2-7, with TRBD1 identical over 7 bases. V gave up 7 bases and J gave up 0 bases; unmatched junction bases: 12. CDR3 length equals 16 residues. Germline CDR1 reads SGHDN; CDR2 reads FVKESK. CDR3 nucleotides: TGTGCCAGCATCTACAAACAGGGGCTTAGCTCCTACGAGCAGTACTTC. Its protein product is CASIYKQGLSSYEQYF. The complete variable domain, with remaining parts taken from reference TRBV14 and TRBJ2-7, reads EAGVTQFPSHSVIEKGQTVTLRCDPISGHDNLYWYRRVMGKEIKFLLHFVKESKQDESGMPNNRFLAERTGGTYSTLKVQPAELEDSGVYFCASIYKQGLSSYEQYFGPGTRLTVT.

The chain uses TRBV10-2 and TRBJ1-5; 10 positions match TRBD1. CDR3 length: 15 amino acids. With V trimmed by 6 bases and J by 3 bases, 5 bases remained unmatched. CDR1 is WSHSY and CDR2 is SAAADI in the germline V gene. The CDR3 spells CASRRQGADNQPQHF. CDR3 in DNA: TGCGCCAGCAGAAGACAGGGGGCGGACAATCAGCCCCAGCATTTT.

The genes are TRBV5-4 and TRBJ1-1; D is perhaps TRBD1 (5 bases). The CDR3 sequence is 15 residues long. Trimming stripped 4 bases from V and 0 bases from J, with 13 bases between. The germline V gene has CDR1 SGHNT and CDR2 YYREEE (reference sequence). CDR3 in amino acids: CASSLRQLMNTEAFF. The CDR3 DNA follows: TGTGCCAGCAGCCTGAGACAGCTCATGAACACTGAAGCTTTCTTT.

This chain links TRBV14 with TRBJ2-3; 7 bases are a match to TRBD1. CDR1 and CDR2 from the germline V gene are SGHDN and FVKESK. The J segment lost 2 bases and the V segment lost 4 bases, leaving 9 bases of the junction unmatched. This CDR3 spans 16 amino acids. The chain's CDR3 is CASSPRTGKITDTQYF. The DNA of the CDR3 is TGTGCCAGCAGCCCGCGGACAGGAAAAATCACAGATACGCAGTATTTT.

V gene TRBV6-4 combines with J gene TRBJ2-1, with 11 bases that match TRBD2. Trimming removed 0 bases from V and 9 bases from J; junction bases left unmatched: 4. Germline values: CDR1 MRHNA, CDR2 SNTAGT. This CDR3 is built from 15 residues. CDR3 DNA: TGTGCCAGCAGTGACTCTAGCGGGGGGGCGAGTGAGCAGTTCTTC. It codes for CASSDSSGGASEQFF.

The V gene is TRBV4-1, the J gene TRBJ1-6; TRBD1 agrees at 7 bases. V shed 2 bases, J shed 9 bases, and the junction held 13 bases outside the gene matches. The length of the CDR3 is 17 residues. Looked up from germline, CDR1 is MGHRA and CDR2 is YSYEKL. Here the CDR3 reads CASSQLATGVQISPLHF. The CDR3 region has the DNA TGCGCCAGCAGCCAATTAGCTACAGGGGTCCAAATTTCACCCCTCCACTTT.

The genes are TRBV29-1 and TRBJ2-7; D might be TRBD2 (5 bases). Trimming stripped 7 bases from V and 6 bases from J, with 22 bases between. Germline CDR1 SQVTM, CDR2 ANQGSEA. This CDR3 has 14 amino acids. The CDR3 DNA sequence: TGCAGCGCCAGAGGGTCCCCCGGACCCCTCGAGCAGTACTTC. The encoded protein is CSARGSPGPLEQYF.

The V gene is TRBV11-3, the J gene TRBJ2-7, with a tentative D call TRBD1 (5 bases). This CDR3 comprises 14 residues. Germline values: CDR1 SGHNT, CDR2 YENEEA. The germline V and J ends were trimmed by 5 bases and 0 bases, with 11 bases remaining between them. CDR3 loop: CASSPRQTSYEQYF. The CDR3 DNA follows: TGTGCCAGCAGCCCTCGACAGACCTCCTACGAGCAGTACTTC.

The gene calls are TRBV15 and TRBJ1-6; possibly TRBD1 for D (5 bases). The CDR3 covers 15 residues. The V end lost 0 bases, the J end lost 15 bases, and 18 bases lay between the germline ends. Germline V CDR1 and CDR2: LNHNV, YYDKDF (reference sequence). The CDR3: CATSRDWGSTRHLHF. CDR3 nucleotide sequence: TGTGCCACCAGCAGAGATTGGGGCTCCACTCGGCACCTCCACTTT.

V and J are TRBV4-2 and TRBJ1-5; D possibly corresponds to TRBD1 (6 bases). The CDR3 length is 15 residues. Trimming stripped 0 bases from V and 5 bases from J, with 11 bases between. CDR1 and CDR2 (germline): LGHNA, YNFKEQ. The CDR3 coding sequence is TGTGCCAGCAGCCAAGATGTACAGGGAGATCAGCCCCAGCATTTT. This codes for CASSQDVQGDQPQHF.

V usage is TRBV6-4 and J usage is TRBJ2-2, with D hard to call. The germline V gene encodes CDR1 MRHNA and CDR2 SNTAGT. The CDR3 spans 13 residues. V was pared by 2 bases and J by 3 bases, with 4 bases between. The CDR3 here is CASSDRDTGELFF. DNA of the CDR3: TGTGCCAGCAGTGACAGGGACACCGGGGAGCTGTTTTTT.

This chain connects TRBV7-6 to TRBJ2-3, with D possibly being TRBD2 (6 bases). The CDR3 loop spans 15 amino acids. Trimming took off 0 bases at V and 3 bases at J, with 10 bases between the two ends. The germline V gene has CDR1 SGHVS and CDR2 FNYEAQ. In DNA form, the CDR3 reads TGTGCCAGCAGCTTAGCGACGGGAGCAACAGATACGCAGTATTTT. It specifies CASSLATGATDTQYF.

Here the CDR3 DNA reads TGTGCCAGCAGCTCCGGCCGGAGCTCTGGAAACACCATATATTTT. Translating gives CASSSGRSSGNTIYF. The gene calls are TRBV7-2 and TRBJ1-3, with D uncertain. Trimming shortened V by 4 bases and J by 0 bases, and 10 bases separated the two germline ends. Germline V gives CDR1 SGHTA, CDR2 FQGNSA. CDR3 length: 15 amino acids. Full variable domain (remainder filled in from reference TRBV7-2 and TRBJ1-3): GAGVSQSPSNKVTEKGKDVELRCDPISGHTALYWYRQSLGQGLEFLIYFQGNSAPDKSGLPSDRFSAERTGGSVSTLTIQRTQQEDSAVYLCASSSGRSSGNTIYFGEGSWLTVV.

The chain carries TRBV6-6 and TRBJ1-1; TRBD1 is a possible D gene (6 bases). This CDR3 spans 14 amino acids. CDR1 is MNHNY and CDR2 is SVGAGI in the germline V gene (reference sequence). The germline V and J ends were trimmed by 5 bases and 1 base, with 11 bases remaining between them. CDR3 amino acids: CASSGGQRNTEAFF. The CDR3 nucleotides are TGTGCCAGCAGTGGTGGACAGAGGAACACTGAAGCTTTCTTT.

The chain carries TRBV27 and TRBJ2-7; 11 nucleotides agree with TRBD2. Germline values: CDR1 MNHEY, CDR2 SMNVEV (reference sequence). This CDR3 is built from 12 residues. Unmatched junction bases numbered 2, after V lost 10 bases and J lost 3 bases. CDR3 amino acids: CAKTSGVYEQYF. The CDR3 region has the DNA TGTGCCAAGACTAGCGGGGTCTACGAGCAGTACTTC.

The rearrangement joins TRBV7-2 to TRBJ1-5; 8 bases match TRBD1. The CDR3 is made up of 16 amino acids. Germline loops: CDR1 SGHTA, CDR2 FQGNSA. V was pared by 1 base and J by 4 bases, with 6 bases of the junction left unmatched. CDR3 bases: TGTGCCAGCAGCTTAGGTCGCAGGGGGCAGAATCAGCCCCAGCATTTT. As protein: CASSLGRRGQNQPQHF.

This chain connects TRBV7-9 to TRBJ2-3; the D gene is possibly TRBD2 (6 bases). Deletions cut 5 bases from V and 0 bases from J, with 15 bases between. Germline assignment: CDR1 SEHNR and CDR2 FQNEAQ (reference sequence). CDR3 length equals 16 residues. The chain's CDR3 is CASSRGGGVSTDTQYF. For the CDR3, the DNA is TGTGCCAGCAGCCGAGGAGGCGGGGTTAGCACAGATACGCAGTATTTT.